This T cell receptor (beta chain) is drawn from a study of identical twins. Whole-study results and caveats: Out-of-frame beta chain sequences displayed weaker excess sharing between twins. Cord blood beta clonotypes present at high abundance carried fewer insertions; no such pattern appeared in memory repertoires.

CDR1 is DFQATT and CDR2 is SNEGSKA in the germline V gene (reference sequence). The CDR3 runs 17 residues. The ends lost 2 bases at V and 2 bases at J; junction bases unmatched: 13. After template switching added a universal primer site, the resulting cDNA carried unique molecular identifiers. Each CDR3 protein is one row after TCRdb ran MiXCR on the 5' RACE reads. Here the sample spans 450,000 or so distinct CDR3 sequences, roughly 26% being singletons. Only a few counts were recorded for this clonotype. Its antigen is unknown. No donor was unhealthy or non-Caucasian. These same records also appear under a second study, on T cells expressing NK-cell markers.

This TCR was recovered from a woman younger than 30 in good health. Input material: CD4+ T cells sorted from blood. The genes are TRBV20-1 and TRBJ2-5; TRBD1 matches at 8 bases. Here the CDR3 DNA reads TGCAGTGCTAGAACGCTCCCCAGGGGGCCCCTACAAGAGACCCAGTACTTC. Protein sequence: CSARTLPRGPLQETQYF.